The 26 T cell receptor beta chains listed next were all sequenced from one sample in a study of pediatric ulcerative colitis. Some clones are missing from TCRdb's copy, which holds only in-frame ones; the method was immunoSEQ multiplex PCR. The sample has approximately 37,000 clones, 65% to 80% seen once; the top ten hold over 8.5%. Rectal tissue came from one to two pinch biopsies taken at colonoscopy. Sequencing was carried out using gut tissue. The origin of the receptors is a boy younger than 18 with severe ulcerative colitis.

This clone came up a few times. This chain connects TRBV5-1 to TRBJ2-1; D tentatively fits TRBD1 or TRBD2 (5 bases each). The germline gives CDR1 SGHRS, CDR2 YFSETQ. The V gene lost 7 bases and the J gene lost 6 bases, with 11 bases spanning the gap. The CDR3 consists of 12 residues. The CDR3 reads CASGPGRNEQFF. As DNA, the CDR3 is TGCGCCAGCGGGCCGGGGCGCAATGAGCAGTTCTTC. Based on the CDR3 plus reference TRBV5-1 and TRBJ2-1, the full variable domain is KAGVTQTPRYLIKTRGQQVTLSCSPISGHRSVSWYQQTPGQGLQFLFEYFSETQRNKGNFPGRFSGRQFSNSRSEMNVSTLELGDSALYLCASGPGRNEQFFGPGTRLTVL.

This clone appeared a few times. The rearrangement joins TRBV6-6 to TRBJ1-2; D remains ambiguous. V was clipped by 1 base and J by 2 bases, with 5 bases between them. Germline values: CDR1 MNHNY, CDR2 SVGAGI (reference sequence). The CDR3 covers 13 residues. The CDR3 is CASSYLMNYGYTF. CDR3 DNA sequence: TGTGCCAGCAGTTACTTAATGAACTATGGCTACACCTTC.

The chain has TRBV18 and TRBJ1-1; TRBD1 matches at 9 bases. The CDR3 spans 15 residues. The trim removed 0 bases at V and 6 bases at J, leaving 5 bases unmatched. The germline V gene encodes CDR1 KGHSH and CDR2 LQKENI. CDR3 amino acids: CASSPPDRGLAEAFF. The CDR3 DNA reads TGTGCCAGCTCACCACCGGACAGGGGTTTGGCTGAAGCTTTCTTT.

The chain combines TRBV30 with TRBJ1-5; possible D gene TRBD1, 5 bases. CDR3 size: 19 residues. In germline, CDR1 is GTSNPN, CDR2 SVGIG (reference sequence). V was trimmed by 0 bases and J by 2 bases, leaving 23 bases between them. In DNA form, the CDR3 reads TGTGCCTGGAGTGTGGGCATTTCAGGGCGTCTGTTGGGCAATCAGCCCCAGCATTTT. Its translation: CAWSVGISGRLLGNQPQHF. The full variable domain, its missing parts supplied by reference TRBV30 and TRBJ1-5, is SQTIHQWPATLVQPVGSPLSLECTVEGTSNPNLYWYRQAAGRGLQLLFYSVGIGQISSEVPQNLSASRPQDRQFILSSKKLLLSDSGFYLCAWSVGISGRLLGNQPQHFGDGTRLSIL.

This chain uses TRBV2 with TRBJ1-2, with D hard to call. The CDR3 runs 15 residues. V was pared by 5 bases and J by 1 base, with 14 bases between. Germline CDR1 SNHLY, CDR2 FYNNEI. Written as DNA, the CDR3 is TGTGCCAGCAGTCAAACGGGCCATAGTAACTATGGCTACACCTTC. Translation gives CASSQTGHSNYGYTF.

The chain carries TRBV29-1 and TRBJ2-7; the match to TRBD2 covers 8 bases. The CDR3 spans 13 residues. V shed 4 bases, J shed 2 bases, and the junction held 4 bases outside the gene matches. The V gene's germline CDR1 is SQVTM and CDR2 ANQGSEA. CDR3 sequence (DNA): TGCAGCGTTGTAGCGGGGCTAACCTACGAGCAGTACTTC. Amino acid sequence: CSVVAGLTYEQYF.

The chain recombines TRBV10-2 with TRBJ2-1; tentative D call: TRBD1 (7 bases). V was shortened by 4 bases and J by 6 bases, with 10 bases between the two germline ends. Germline assignment: CDR1 WSHSY and CDR2 SAAADI. CDR3 length: 13 amino acids. CDR3 nucleotide sequence: TGCGCCAGCAGTGGGAGGGACAGCAATGAGCAGTTCTTC. It codes for CASSGRDSNEQFF.

V gene TRBV5-1 combines with J gene TRBJ1-1; no clear D gene. This CDR3 contains 14 residues. The V gene lost 2 bases and the J gene lost 5 bases, with 13 bases spanning the gap. Germline lookup yields CDR1 SGHRS and CDR2 YFSETQ. The CDR3 nucleotides are TGCGCCAGCAGCTTCAAAGGGAGGGAGACTGAAGCTTTCTTT. It codes for CASSFKGRETEAFF.

The chain combines TRBV7-6 with TRBJ1-1; the D is unclear. V was cut by 3 bases and J by 8 bases, with 16 bases left in between. The length of the CDR3 is 14 residues. Germline V gene data show CDR1 as SGHVS and CDR2 as FNYEAQ. CDR3 bases: TGTGCCAGCAGCTTGGATCCCGTGATCGGGGAAGCTTTCTTT. Amino acid sequence: CASSLDPVIGEAFF.

This rearrangement joins TRBV7-8 to TRBJ1-1; D might be TRBD1 (5 bases). The V and J ends lost 5 bases and 3 bases respectively, with 13 bases between them. This CDR3 spans 14 amino acids. CDR1 and CDR2 from the germline V gene are SGHVS and FQNEAQ. The CDR3 DNA reads as TGTGCCAGCAGCCGAGGCGGGGACGACACTGAAGCTTTCTTT. Its translation is CASSRGGDDTEAFF.

This clone has only one observation. J is TRBJ2-3 and V is TRBV19; D ambiguous. Germline CDR1 reads LNHDA; CDR2 reads SQIVND (reference sequence). The CDR3 contains 15 residues. Trimming left V 3 bases short and J 4 bases short, with 14 bases between. The CDR3 protein is CASSIAVVGSDTQYF. CDR3 coding DNA: TGTGCCAGTAGTATTGCGGTAGTCGGCTCAGATACGCAGTATTTT.

The CDR3 DNA reads as TGTGCCAGCAGTTTAAATCTGAATAATTCACCCCTCCACTTT. Protein sequence: CASSLNLNNSPLHF. The chain couples TRBV28 to TRBJ1-6; D is uncertain. This CDR3 is built from 14 residues. Germline V gene lookup returns CDR1 MDHEN and CDR2 SYDVKM. Trimming took off 2 bases at V and 5 bases at J, with 7 bases between the two ends. Based on the CDR3 plus reference TRBV28 and TRBJ1-6, the full variable domain is DVKVTQSSRYLVKRTGEKVFLECVQDMDHENMFWYRQDPGLGLRLIYFSYDVKMKEKGDIPEGYSVSREKKERFSLILESASTNQTSMYLCASSLNLNNSPLHFGNGTRLTVT.

The chain recombines TRBV7-3 with TRBJ2-2, with 7 bases identical to TRBD1. This CDR3 is 16 amino acids long. V was pared by 3 bases and J by 5 bases, with 9 bases of the junction left unmatched. CDR1 SGHTA and CDR2 FQGTGA come from the germline V gene. CDR3 sequence reads: CASSFEGGLWTGELFF. The CDR3 DNA reads TGTGCCAGCAGCTTTGAAGGGGGCCTGTGGACCGGGGAGCTGTTTTTT.

The V gene is TRBV18, the J gene TRBJ2-7, with D perhaps matching TRBD2 (6 bases). Trimming shortened V by 0 bases and J by 2 bases, and 11 bases separated the two germline ends. Germline V gene lookup returns CDR1 KGHSH and CDR2 LQKENI. This CDR3 is 15 amino acids long. The CDR3 DNA is TGTGCCAGCTCACCACCGGGGGGTCGGACCTACGAGCAGTACTTC. This translates into CASSPPGGRTYEQYF. The whole variable domain, filled in from reference TRBV18 and TRBJ2-7, reads NAGVMQNPRHLVRRRGQEARLRCSPMKGHSHVYWYRQLPEEGLKFMVYLQKENIIDESGMPKERFSAEFPKEGPSILRIQQVVRGDSAAYFCASSPPGGRTYEQYFGPGTRLTVT.

This rearrangement joins TRBV13 to TRBJ2-5; TRBD2 aligns across 9 bases. In germline, CDR1 is PRHDT, CDR2 FYEKMQ (reference sequence). J was trimmed by 5 bases and V by 2 bases; bases with no gene match: 6. There are 15 residues in the CDR3. The CDR3 region has the DNA TGTGCCAGCAGCTTACTAGCGGGGCCAGGGGAGACCCAGTACTTC. Translating gives CASSLLAGPGETQYF.

This clone was detected a few times. The chain uses TRBV7-8 and TRBJ1-5, with D possibly being TRBD1 (5 bases). CDR1 is SGHVS and CDR2 is FQNEAQ in the germline V gene. This CDR3 region has 18 residues. V lost 5 bases and J lost 3, with 23 bases in between. This chain's CDR3 is CASSPLGGGGSNNQPQHF. CDR3 coding DNA: TGTGCCAGCAGCCCATTGGGTGGGGGAGGCAGTAACAATCAGCCCCAGCATTTT. Looking up the rest from reference TRBV7-8 and TRBJ1-5 gives the full variable domain: GAGVSQSPRYKVAKRGQDVALRCDPISGHVSLFWYQQALGQGPEFLTYFQNEAQLDKSGLPSDRFFAERPEGSVSTLKIQRTQQEDSAVYLCASSPLGGGGSNNQPQHFGDGTRLSIL.

The J gene is TRBJ1-1, the V gene TRBV27; D gene ambiguous. Germline V lookup: CDR1 MNHEY, CDR2 SMNVEV (reference sequence). Trimming stripped 3 bases from V and 1 base from J, with 6 bases between. The CDR3 consists of 13 residues. Here the CDR3 reads CASSLTGNTEAFF. CDR3 nucleotide sequence: TGTGCCAGCAGTTTGACCGGGAACACTGAAGCTTTCTTT.

V usage is TRBV5-6 and J usage is TRBJ1-2; no definite D call. CDR3 length equals 12 residues. V was cut by 0 bases and J by 1 base, with 1 base left in between. Germline CDR1 reads SGHDT; CDR2 reads YYEEEE. The CDR3 region is CASSLDNYGYTF. Here the CDR3 DNA reads TGTGCCAGCAGCTTGGATAACTATGGCTACACCTTC.

The chain carries TRBV6-1 and TRBJ2-5; D gene uncertain. V shed 2 bases and J shed 5 bases, with 6 bases lying between them. Germline V gene sequence: CDR1 MNHNS, CDR2 SASEGT. The CDR3 is 12 residues long. The CDR3 coding sequence is TGTGCCAGCAGTGAACTAGGGGAGACCCAGTACTTC. Translation gives CASSELGETQYF.

The V and J genes are TRBV19 and TRBJ2-3, with D perhaps matching TRBD2 (6 bases). The germline V and J ends were trimmed by 6 bases and 7 bases, with 14 bases remaining between them. This CDR3 region has 13 residues. The germline V gene encodes CDR1 LNHDA and CDR2 SQIVND (reference sequence). The CDR3 DNA reads as TGTGCCAGTAGCCGATCCGGAGGGAATACGCAGTATTTT. This encodes CASSRSGGNTQYF.

This clone was seen once. This chain uses TRBV6-1 with TRBJ1-2; D possibly corresponds to TRBD1 (6 bases). CDR1 MNHNS and CDR2 SASEGT come from the germline V gene. The CDR3 sequence is 14 residues long. The ends were cut back, 6 bases at V and 3 bases at J, with 14 bases in the middle. The CDR3 DNA is TGTGCCAGCAGCGGTATGGACAGCCACTATGGCTACACCTTC. Translating it yields CASSGMDSHYGYTF.

This chain's CDR3 is CASSLTGASNQPQHF. The CDR3 nucleotides read TGTGCCAGCAGTTTAACCGGGGCCAGCAATCAGCCCCAGCATTTT. The chain employs TRBV6-6 and TRBJ1-5; possibly TRBD1 for D (5 bases). CDR1 and CDR2 from the germline V gene are MNHNY and SVGAGI (reference sequence). V gave up 4 bases and J gave up 1 base, with 11 bases separating them. This CDR3 has 15 residues.

The rearrangement links TRBV9 to TRBJ2-1; 13 nucleotides match TRBD2. Germline V CDR1 and CDR2: SGDLS, YYNGEE. The V gene end was trimmed by 4 bases and the J gene end by 7 bases; junction bases not matched to a gene: 8. The CDR3 has 16 residues. The CDR3 DNA reads TGTGCCAGCAGCTCTCGACTAGCGGGGGGAACGAATGAGCAGTTCTTC. This translates into CASSSRLAGGTNEQFF.

This clone was counted between two and nine times. The chain employs TRBV29-1 and TRBJ1-1, with 7 bases identical to TRBD1. The CDR3 extends over 13 amino acids. Germline V gives CDR1 SQVTM, CDR2 ANQGSEA. V lost 7 bases and J lost 2; bases outside the gene matches: 7. The CDR3 coding sequence is TGCAGCGCCCTTGGGGACAGAAACACTGAAGCTTTCTTT. This encodes CSALGDRNTEAFF.

V usage is TRBV30 and J usage is TRBJ2-2; D may correspond to TRBD1 or TRBD2 (5 bases each). Germline CDR1 reads GTSNPN; CDR2 reads SVGIG (reference sequence). Trimming took 2 bases from V and 3 from J, leaving 16 bases between them. The CDR3 extends over 16 amino acids. For the CDR3, the DNA is TGTGCCTGGAGTTCCACCCGGGGCTGGGACACCGGGGAGCTGTTTTTT. Protein product: CAWSSTRGWDTGELFF.

This clone was counted between two and nine times. The chain joins TRBV6-4 to TRBJ2-7; 7 bases line up with TRBD1. The CDR3 contains 14 residues. J lost 2 bases, V lost 6 bases, and 7 bases had no gene match. The germline V gene has CDR1 MRHNA and CDR2 SNTAGT. The CDR3: CASREWTGTYEQYF. In DNA form, the CDR3 reads TGTGCCAGCAGGGAGTGGACAGGAACCTACGAGCAGTACTTC.